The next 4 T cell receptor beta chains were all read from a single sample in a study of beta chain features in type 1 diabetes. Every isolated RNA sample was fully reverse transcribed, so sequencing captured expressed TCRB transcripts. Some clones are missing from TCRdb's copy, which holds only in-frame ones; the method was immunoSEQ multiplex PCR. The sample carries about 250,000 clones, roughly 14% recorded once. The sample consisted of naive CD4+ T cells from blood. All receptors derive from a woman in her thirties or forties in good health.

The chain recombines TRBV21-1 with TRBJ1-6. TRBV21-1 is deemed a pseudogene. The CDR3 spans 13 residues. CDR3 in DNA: TGTGCCAGCACGGGGGTCCCCAATTCACCCCTCCACTTT. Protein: CASTGVPNSPLHF.

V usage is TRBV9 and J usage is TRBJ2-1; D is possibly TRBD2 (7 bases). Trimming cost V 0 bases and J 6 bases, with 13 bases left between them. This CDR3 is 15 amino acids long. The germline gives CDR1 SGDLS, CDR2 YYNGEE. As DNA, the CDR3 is TGTGCCAGCAGCGTAGTGGCCGGGGGGCGCAATGAGCAGTTCTTC. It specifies CASSVVAGGRNEQFF.

Written as DNA, the CDR3 is TGTGCCAGCAGTCCCCTAACCTACAATGAGCAGTTCTTC. Residues: CASSPLTYNEQFF. The V and J genes are TRBV2 and TRBJ2-1; D unresolved. This CDR3 has 13 residues. Germline values: CDR1 SNHLY, CDR2 FYNNEI. V shed 5 bases and J shed 2 bases, with 7 bases lying between them.

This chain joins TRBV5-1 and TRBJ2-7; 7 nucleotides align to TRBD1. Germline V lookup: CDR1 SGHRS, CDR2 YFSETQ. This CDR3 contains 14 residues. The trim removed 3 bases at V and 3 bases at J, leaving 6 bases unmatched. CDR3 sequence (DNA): TGCGCCAGCAGCTCGGGACAGACCTTCTACGAGCAGTACTTC. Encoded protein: CASSSGQTFYEQYF.